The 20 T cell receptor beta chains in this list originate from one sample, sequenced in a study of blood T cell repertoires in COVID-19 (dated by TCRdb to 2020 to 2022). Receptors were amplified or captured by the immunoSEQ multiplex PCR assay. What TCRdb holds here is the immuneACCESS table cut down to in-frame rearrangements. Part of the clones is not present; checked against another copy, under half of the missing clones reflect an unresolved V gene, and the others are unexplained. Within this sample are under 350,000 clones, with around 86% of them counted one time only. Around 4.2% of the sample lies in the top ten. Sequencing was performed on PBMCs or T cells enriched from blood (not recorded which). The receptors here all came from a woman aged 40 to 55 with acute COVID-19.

The CDR3: CASSLVGGYQETQYF. The CDR3 DNA reads TGTGCCAGCAGCTTAGTGGGGGGGTACCAAGAGACCCAGTACTTC. The chain combines TRBV7-8 with TRBJ2-5; 7 nucleotides line up with TRBD2. Per the germline V gene, CDR1 is SGHVS and CDR2 is FQNEAQ. The trim removed 1 base at V and 0 bases at J, leaving 2 bases unmatched. This CDR3 contains 15 residues.

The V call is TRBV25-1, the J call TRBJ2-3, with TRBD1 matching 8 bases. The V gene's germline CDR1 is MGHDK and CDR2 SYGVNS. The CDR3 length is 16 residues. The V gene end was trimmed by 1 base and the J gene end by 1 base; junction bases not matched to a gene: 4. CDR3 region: CASSEWETGGTDTQYF. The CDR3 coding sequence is TGTGCCAGCAGTGAATGGGAGACAGGGGGCACAGATACGCAGTATTTT.

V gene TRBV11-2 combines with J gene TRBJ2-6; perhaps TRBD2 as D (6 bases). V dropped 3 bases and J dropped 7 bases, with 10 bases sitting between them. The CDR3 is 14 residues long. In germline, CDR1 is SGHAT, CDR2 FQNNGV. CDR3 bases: TGTGCCAGCAGCTTGGACTACCTAGCCAACGTCCTGACTTTC. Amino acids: CASSLDYLANVLTF.

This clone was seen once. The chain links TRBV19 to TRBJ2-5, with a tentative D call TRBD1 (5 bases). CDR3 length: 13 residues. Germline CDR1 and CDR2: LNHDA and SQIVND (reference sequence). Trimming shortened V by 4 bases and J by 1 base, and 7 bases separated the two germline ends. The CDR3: CASSNTGQETQYF. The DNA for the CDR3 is TGTGCCAGTAGTAATACAGGCCAAGAGACCCAGTACTTC.

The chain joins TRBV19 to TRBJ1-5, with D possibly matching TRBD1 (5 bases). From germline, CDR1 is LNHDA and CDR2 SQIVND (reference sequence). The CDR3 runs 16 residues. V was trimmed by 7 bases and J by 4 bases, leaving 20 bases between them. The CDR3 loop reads CASTGGSREGNQPQHF. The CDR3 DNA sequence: TGTGCCAGTACTGGGGGGAGCAGGGAAGGGAATCAGCCCCAGCATTTT.

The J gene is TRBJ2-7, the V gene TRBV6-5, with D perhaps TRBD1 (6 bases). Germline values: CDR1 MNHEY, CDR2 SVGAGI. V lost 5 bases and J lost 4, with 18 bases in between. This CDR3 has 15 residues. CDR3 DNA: TGTGCCAGCAGTCTGCAGGCAGGGGCCTTTTACGAGCAGTACTTC. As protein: CASSLQAGAFYEQYF.

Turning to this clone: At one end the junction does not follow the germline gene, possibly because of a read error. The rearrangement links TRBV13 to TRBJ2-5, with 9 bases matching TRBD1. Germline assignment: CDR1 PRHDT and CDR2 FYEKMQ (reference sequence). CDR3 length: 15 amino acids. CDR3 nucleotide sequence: TGTGCCAGCAGCCTAGGGACAGGGAAACAAGAGACCCAGTACTTC. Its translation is CASSLGTGKQETQYF.

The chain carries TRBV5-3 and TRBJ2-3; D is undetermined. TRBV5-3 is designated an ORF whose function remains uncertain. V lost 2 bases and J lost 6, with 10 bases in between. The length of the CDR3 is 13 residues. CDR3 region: CARSFIASDTQYF. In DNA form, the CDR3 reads TGTGCCAGAAGCTTTATCGCGTCGGATACGCAGTATTTT.

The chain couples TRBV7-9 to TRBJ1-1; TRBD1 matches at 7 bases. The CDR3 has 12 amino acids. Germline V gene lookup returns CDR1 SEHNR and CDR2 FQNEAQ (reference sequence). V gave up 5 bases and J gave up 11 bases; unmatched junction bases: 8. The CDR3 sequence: CASSLVDRRAFF. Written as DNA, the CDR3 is TGTGCCAGCAGCCTTGTGGACAGGAGGGCTTTCTTT.

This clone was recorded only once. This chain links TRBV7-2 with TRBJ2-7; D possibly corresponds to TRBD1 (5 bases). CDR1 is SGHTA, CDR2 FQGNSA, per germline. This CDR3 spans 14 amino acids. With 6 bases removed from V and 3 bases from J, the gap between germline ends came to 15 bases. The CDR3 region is CASRPTGYLYEQYF. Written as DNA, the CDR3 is TGTGCCAGCAGACCCACAGGTTACCTCTACGAGCAGTACTTC.

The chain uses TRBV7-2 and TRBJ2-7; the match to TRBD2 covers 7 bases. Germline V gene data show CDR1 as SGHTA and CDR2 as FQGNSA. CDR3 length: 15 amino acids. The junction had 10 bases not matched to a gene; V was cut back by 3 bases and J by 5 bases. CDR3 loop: CASSFSGVNIDEQYF. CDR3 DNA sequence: TGTGCCAGCAGCTTCAGCGGGGTCAATATCGACGAGCAGTACTTC.

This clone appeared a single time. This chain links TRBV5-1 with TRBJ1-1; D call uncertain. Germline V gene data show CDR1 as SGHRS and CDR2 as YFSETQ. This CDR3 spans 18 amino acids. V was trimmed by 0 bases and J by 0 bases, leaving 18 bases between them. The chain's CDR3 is CASSLAAGALIMNTEAFF. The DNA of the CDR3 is TGCGCCAGCAGCTTGGCGGCAGGTGCGCTGATCATGAACACTGAAGCTTTCTTT.

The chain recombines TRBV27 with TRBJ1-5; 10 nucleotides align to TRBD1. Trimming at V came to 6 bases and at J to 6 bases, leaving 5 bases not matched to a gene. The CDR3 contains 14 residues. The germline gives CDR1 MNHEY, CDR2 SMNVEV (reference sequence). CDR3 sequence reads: CASSRQGASQPQHF. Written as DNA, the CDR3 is TGTGCCAGCAGCAGACAGGGGGCGTCTCAGCCCCAGCATTTT.

CDR3 coding DNA: TGCAGCGTTGAAGCAGGGAACGAGCAGTACTTC. Translating gives CSVEAGNEQYF. The chain recombines TRBV29-1 with TRBJ2-7, with a tentative D call TRBD1 (5 bases). V was pared by 1 base and J by 5 bases, with 6 bases between. In germline, CDR1 is SQVTM, CDR2 ANQGSEA. The CDR3 loop spans 11 amino acids.

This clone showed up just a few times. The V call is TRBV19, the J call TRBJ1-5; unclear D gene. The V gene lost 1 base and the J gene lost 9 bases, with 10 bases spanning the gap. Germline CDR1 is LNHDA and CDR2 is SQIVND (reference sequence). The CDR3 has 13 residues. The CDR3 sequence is CASSIGSEWPQHF. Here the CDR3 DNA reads TGTGCCAGTAGTATAGGATCCGAGTGGCCCCAGCATTTT.

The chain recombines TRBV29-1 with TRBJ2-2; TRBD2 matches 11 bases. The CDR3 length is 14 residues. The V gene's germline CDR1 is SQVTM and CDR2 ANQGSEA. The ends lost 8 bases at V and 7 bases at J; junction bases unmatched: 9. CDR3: CSFSGRASGGELFF. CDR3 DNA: TGCAGCTTTAGCGGGAGGGCCAGCGGCGGGGAGCTGTTTTTT.

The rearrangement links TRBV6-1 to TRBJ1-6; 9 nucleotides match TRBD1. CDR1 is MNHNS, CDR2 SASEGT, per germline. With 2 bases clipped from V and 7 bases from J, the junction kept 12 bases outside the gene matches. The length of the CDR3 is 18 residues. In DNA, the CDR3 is TGTGCCAGCAGTGAATCCGTGACAGGGGGTACCCGGAATTCACCCCTCCACTTT. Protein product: CASSESVTGGTRNSPLHF.

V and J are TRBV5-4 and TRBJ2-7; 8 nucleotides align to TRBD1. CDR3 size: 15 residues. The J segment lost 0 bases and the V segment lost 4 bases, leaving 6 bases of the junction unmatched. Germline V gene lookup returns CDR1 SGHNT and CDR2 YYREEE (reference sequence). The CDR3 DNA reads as TGTGCCAGCAGCCCCCCAGGGGGCCGCTCCTACGAGCAGTACTTC. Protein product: CASSPPGGRSYEQYF. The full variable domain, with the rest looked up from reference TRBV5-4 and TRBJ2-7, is ETGVTQSPTHLIKTRGQQVTLRCSSQSGHNTVSWYQQALGQGPQFIFQYYREEENGRGNFPPRFSGLQFPNYSSELNVNALELDDSALYLCASSPPGGRSYEQYFGPGTRLTVT.

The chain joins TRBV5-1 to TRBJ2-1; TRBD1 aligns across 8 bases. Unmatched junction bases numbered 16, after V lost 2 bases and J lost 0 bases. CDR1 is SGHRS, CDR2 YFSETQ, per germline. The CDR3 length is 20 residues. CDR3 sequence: CASSFKSQGADSSSYNEQFF. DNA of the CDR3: TGCGCCAGCAGCTTTAAGTCGCAGGGGGCGGACTCAAGCTCCTACAATGAGCAGTTCTTC.

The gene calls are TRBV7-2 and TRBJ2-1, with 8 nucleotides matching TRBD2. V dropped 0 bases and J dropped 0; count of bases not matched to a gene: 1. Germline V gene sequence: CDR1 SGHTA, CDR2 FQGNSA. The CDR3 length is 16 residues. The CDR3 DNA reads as TGTGCCAGCAGCTTAGCTACTAGCGGCTCCTACAATGAGCAGTTCTTC. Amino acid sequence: CASSLATSGSYNEQFF. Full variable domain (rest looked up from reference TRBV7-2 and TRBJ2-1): GAGVSQSPSNKVTEKGKDVELRCDPISGHTALYWYRQSLGQGLEFLIYFQGNSAPDKSGLPSDRFSAERTGGSVSTLTIQRTQQEDSAVYLCASSLATSGSYNEQFFGPGTRLTVL.